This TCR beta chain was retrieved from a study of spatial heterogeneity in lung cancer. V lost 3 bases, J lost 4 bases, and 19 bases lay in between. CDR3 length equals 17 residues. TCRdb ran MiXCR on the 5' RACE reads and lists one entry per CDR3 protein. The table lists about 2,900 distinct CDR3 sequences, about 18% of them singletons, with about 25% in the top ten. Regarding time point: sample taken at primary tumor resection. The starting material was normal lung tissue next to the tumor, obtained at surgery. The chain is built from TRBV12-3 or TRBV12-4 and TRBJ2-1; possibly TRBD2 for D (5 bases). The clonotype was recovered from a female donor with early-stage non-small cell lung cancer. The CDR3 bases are TGTGCCAGCAGTTTGGGAGATACTGTTTTGCCTTACAATGAGCAGTTCTTC. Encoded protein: CASSLGDTVLPYNEQFF.